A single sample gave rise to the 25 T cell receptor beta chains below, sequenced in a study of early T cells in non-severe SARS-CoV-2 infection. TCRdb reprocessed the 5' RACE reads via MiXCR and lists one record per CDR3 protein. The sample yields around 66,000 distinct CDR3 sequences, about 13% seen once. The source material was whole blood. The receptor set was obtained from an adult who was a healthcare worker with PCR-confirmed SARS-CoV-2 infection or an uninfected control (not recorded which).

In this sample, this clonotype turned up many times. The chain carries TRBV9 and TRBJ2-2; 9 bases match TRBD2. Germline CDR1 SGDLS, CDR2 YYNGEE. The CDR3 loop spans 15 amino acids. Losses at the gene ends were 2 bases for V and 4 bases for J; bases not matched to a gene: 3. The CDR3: CASSVSGSLTGELFF. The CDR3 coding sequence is TGTGCCAGCAGCGTTAGCGGGAGCCTCACCGGGGAGCTGTTTTTT.

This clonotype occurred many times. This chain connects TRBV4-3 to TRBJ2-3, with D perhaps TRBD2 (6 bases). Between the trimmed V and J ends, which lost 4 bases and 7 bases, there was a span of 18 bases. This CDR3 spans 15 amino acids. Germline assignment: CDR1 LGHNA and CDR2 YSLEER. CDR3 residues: CASSPGLLSTNTQYF. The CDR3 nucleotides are TGCGCCAGCAGCCCCGGACTACTTTCAACGAATACGCAGTATTTT.

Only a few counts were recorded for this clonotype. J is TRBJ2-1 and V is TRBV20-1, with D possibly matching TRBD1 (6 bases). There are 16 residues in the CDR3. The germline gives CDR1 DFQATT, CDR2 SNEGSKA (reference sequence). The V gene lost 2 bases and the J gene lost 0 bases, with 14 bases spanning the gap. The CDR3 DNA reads TGCAGTGCTAGATGGGGACACACTAGCTCCTACAATGAGCAGTTCTTC. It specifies CSARWGHTSSYNEQFF.

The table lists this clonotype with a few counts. The CDR3 DNA reads TGCAGTGCTAGAGAGGCTATAGCGGGAAGATACGAGCAGTACTTC. Translating it yields CSAREAIAGRYEQYF. The J gene is TRBJ2-7, the V gene TRBV20-1; 8 bases agree with TRBD2. The V gene's germline CDR1 is DFQATT and CDR2 SNEGSKA (reference sequence). V dropped 0 bases and J dropped 4; count of bases not matched to a gene: 8. The CDR3 length is 15 residues.

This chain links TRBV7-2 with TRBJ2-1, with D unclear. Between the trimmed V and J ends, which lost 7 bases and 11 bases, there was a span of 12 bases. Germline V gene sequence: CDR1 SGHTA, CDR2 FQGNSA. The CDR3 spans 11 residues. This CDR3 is CASTRGKKQFF. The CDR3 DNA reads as TGTGCCAGCACCCGAGGCAAAAAGCAGTTCTTC.

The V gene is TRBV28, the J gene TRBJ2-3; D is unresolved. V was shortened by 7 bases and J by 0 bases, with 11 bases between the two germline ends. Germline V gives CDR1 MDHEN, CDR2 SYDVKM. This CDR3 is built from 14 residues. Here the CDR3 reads CASTTYTSTDTQYF. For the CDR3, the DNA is TGTGCCAGCACCACTTACACAAGCACAGATACGCAGTATTTT.

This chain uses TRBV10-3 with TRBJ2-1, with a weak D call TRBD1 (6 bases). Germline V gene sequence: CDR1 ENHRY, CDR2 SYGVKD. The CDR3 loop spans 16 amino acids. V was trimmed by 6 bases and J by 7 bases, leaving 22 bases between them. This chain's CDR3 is CAIRTGLGTLSNEQFF. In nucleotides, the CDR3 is TGTGCCATCAGAACAGGGTTAGGGACACTATCGAATGAGCAGTTCTTC.

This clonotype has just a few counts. Here the CDR3 DNA reads TGCAGCGTTGAGGGGACAGGGGGACACGAGCAGTACTTC. This codes for CSVEGTGGHEQYF. The chain carries TRBV29-1 and TRBJ2-7; 11 bases align to TRBD1. This CDR3 contains 13 residues. The V gene's germline CDR1 is SQVTM and CDR2 ANQGSEA. V lost 3 bases and J lost 5; bases outside the gene matches: 3.

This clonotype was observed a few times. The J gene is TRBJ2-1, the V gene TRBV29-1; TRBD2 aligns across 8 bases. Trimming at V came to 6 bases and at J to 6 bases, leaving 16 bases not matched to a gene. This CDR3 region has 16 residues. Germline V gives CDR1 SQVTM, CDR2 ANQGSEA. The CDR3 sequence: CSVGPHSGLGGNEQFF. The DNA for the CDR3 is TGCAGCGTCGGCCCCCATTCGGGACTAGGGGGCAATGAGCAGTTCTTC.

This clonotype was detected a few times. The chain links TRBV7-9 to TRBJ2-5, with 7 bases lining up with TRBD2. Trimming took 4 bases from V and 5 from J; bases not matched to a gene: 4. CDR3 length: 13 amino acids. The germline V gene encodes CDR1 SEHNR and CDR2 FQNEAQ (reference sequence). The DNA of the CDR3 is TGTGCCAGCAGCTCTAGCGGTCGGGAGACCCAGTACTTC. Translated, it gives CASSSSGRETQYF.

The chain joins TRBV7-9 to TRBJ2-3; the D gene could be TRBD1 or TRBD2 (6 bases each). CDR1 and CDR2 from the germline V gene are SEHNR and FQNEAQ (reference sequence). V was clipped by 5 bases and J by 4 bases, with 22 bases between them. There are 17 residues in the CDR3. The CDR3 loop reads CASSPFLGGQAPDTQYF. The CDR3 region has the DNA TGTGCCAGCAGCCCTTTTCTCGGGGGACAAGCTCCAGATACGCAGTATTTT.

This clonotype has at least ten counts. This CDR3 is CSVDHMGHVDNEQFF. The CDR3 DNA follows: TGCAGCGTCGATCATATGGGACATGTTGACAATGAGCAGTTCTTC. The chain joins TRBV29-1 to TRBJ2-1; D possibly corresponds to TRBD1 (6 bases). The CDR3 spans 15 residues. The ends were cut back, 6 bases at V and 5 bases at J, with 20 bases in the middle. Germline V gene lookup returns CDR1 SQVTM and CDR2 ANQGSEA.

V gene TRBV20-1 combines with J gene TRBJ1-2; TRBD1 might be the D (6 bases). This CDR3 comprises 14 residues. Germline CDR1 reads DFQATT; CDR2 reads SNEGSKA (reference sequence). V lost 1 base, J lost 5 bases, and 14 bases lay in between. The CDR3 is CSARARQVKYGYTF. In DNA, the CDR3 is TGCAGTGCTAGAGCCCGACAGGTGAAGTATGGCTACACCTTC.

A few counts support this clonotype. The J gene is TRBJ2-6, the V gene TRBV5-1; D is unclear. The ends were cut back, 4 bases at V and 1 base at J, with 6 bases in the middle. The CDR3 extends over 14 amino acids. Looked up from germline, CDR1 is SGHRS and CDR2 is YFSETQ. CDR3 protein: CASSPGSGANVLTF. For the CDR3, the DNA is TGCGCCAGCAGCCCTGGGTCTGGGGCCAACGTCCTGACTTTC.

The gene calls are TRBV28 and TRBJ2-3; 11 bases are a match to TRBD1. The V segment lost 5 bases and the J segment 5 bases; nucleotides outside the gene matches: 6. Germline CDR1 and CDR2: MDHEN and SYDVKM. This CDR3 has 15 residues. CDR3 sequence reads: CASSQPGQGVDTQYF. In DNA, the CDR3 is TGTGCCAGCAGTCAACCGGGACAGGGGGTAGATACGCAGTATTTT.

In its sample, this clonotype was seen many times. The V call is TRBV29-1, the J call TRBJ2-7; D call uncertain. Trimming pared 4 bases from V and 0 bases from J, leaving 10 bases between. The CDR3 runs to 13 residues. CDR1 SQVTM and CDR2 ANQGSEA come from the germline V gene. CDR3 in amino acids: CSVGVTPSYEQYF. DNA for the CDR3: TGCAGCGTTGGTGTCACGCCCTCCTACGAGCAGTACTTC.

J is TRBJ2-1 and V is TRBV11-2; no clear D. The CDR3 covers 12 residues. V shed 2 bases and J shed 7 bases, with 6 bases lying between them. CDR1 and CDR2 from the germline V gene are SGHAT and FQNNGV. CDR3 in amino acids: CASSLTSNEQFF. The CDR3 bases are TGTGCCAGCAGCTTAACCAGTAATGAGCAGTTCTTC.

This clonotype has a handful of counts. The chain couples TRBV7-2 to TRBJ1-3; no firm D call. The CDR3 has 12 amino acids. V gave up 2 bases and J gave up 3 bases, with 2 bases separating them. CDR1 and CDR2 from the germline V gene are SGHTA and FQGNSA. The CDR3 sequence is CASSLFGNTIYF. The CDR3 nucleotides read TGTGCCAGCAGCTTATTTGGAAACACCATATATTTT.

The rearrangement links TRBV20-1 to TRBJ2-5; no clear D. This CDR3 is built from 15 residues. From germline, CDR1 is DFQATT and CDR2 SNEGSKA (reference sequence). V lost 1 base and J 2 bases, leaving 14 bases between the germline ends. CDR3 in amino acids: CSARGLFAVQETQYF. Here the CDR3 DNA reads TGCAGTGCTAGAGGCCTTTTTGCAGTACAAGAGACCCAGTACTTC.

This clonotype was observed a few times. The CDR3 reads CASSHRTSGSVAGELFF. The CDR3 DNA is TGTGCCAGCAGCCACCGGACTAGCGGGAGTGTGGCCGGGGAGCTGTTTTTT. The chain has TRBV14 and TRBJ2-2; 13 positions agree with TRBD2. Germline V gives CDR1 SGHDN, CDR2 FVKESK. The V gene end was trimmed by 3 bases and the J gene end by 6 bases; junction bases not matched to a gene: 7. This CDR3 is 17 amino acids long.

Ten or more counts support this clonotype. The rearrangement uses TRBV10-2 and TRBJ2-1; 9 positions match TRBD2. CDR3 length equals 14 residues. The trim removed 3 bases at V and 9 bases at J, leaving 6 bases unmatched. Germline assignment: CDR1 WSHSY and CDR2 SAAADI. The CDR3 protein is CASSEPSGTSEQFF. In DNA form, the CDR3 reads TGCGCCAGCAGTGAACCTAGCGGGACCAGTGAGCAGTTCTTC.

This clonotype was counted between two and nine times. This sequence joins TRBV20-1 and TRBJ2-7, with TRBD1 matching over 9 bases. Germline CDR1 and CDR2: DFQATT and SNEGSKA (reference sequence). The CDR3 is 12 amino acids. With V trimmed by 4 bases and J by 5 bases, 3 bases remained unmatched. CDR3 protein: CSATGQGHEQYF. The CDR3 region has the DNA TGCAGTGCTACGGGACAGGGACACGAGCAGTACTTC.

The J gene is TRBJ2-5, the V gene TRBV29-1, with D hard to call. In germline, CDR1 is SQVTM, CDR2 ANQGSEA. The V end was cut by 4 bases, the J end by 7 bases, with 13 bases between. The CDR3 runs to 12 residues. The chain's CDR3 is CSVVQTLGTQYF. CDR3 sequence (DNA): TGCAGCGTTGTACAGACACTGGGGACCCAGTACTTC.

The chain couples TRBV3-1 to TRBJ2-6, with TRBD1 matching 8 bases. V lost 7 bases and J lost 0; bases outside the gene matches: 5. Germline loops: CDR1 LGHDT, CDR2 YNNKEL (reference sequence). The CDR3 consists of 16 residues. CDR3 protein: CASTTGGVSGANVLTF. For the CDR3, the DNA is TGTGCCAGCACCACAGGGGGAGTCTCTGGGGCCAACGTCCTGACTTTC.

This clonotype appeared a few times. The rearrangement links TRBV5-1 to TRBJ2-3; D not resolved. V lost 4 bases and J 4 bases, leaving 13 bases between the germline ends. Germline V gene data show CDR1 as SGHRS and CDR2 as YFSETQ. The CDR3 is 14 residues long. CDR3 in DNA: TGCGCCAGCAGCCTACAGACCGTCGCAGATACGCAGTATTTT. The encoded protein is CASSLQTVADTQYF.